This entry lists 23 T cell receptor beta chains sequenced from one sample in a study of cytomegalovirus exposure and HLA in healthy donors. The study ran its PCR with 60 Vbeta and 13 Jbeta primers. TCRdb keeps only in-frame clones here, not all; method: immunoSEQ multiplex PCR. Seen here are just over 200,000 clones, approximately 70% observed once, and the top ten hold 2% to 3%. Sequencing was performed on PBMCs. The receptor source for this set is a middle-aged man in good health and CMV-seropositive.

The V gene is TRBV4-3, the J gene TRBJ2-3; no firm D call. CDR1 is LGHNA, CDR2 YSLEER, per germline. This CDR3 is built from 15 residues. The V end was cut by 0 bases, the J end by 2 bases, with 9 bases between. This chain's CDR3 is CASSQDARLTDTQYF. The CDR3 DNA reads TGCGCCAGCAGCCAAGACGCGCGCCTCACAGATACGCAGTATTTT.

This clone has just a few counts. The V gene is TRBV27, the J gene TRBJ2-5, with D maybe TRBD1 (5 bases). The CDR3 spans 15 residues. The germline CDR1 and CDR2 sequences are MNHEY and SMNVEV (reference sequence). The ends were cut back, 3 bases at V and 5 bases at J, with 16 bases in the middle. The CDR3 here is CASSFSPRGGETQYF. In nucleotides, the CDR3 is TGTGCCAGCAGTTTCTCTCCTAGGGGTGGGGAGACCCAGTACTTC.

The chain recombines TRBV6-1 with TRBJ2-5, with 9 bases aligning to TRBD1. The length of the CDR3 is 17 residues. The germline CDR1 and CDR2 sequences are MNHNS and SASEGT. The J segment lost 5 bases and the V segment lost 4 bases, leaving 14 bases of the junction unmatched. The chain's CDR3 is CASSATVGTGFGETQYF. In DNA, the CDR3 is TGTGCCAGCAGTGCCACTGTCGGGACAGGGTTCGGGGAGACCCAGTACTTC.

This chain's CDR3 is CASSLMRTGVTSNNSPLHF. In nucleotides, the CDR3 is TGTGCCAGCAGTTTAATGAGGACAGGGGTAACTTCCAATAATTCACCCCTCCACTTT. This chain connects TRBV27 to TRBJ1-6; 9 bases align to TRBD1. The CDR3 sequence is 19 residues long. The trim removed 2 bases at V and 5 bases at J, leaving 13 bases unmatched. Germline V gene data show CDR1 as MNHEY and CDR2 as SMNVEV (reference sequence).

The V and J genes are TRBV13 and TRBJ1-2; 9 positions agree with TRBD1. The ends lost 1 base at V and 6 bases at J; junction bases unmatched: 6. Germline lookup yields CDR1 PRHDT and CDR2 FYEKMQ (reference sequence). The CDR3 is 15 residues long. This CDR3 reads CASSLAKQGADGYTF. Written as DNA, the CDR3 is TGTGCCAGCAGCTTAGCCAAACAGGGGGCAGATGGCTACACCTTC.

The rearrangement links TRBV9 to TRBJ2-5; 8 bases agree with TRBD2. This CDR3 comprises 15 residues. Losses at the gene ends were 1 base for V and 4 bases for J; bases not matched to a gene: 6. Germline CDR1 is SGDLS and CDR2 is YYNGEE. The CDR3 nucleotides are TGTGCCAGCAGCGTAACAAGCGGGGGAGGAGAGACCCAGTACTTC. Protein: CASSVTSGGGETQYF.

This chain uses TRBV4-1 with TRBJ1-6, with 7 positions matching TRBD1. The CDR3 length is 13 residues. With 4 bases clipped from V and 10 bases from J, the junction kept 4 bases outside the gene matches. CDR1 and CDR2 (germline): MGHRA, YSYEKL. The CDR3 DNA is TGCGCCAGCAGCCCAGACAGGGAATCACCCCTCCACTTT. Protein sequence: CASSPDRESPLHF.

This clone occurred a few times. The V call is TRBV10-1, the J call TRBJ2-2; tentatively, D is TRBD2 (6 bases). The CDR3 spans 14 residues. The germline V and J ends were trimmed by 2 bases and 7 bases, with 11 bases remaining between them. Germline V gene data show CDR1 as WNHNN and CDR2 as SYGVQD (reference sequence). CDR3 DNA sequence: TGCGCCAGCAGTGAGACGGTAGCGGTCGGGGAGCTGTTTTTT. It is translated as CASSETVAVGELFF.

This clone was counted a few times. The chain is built from TRBV6-1 and TRBJ1-1; D remains unclear. Trimming took 1 base from V and 1 from J, leaving 10 bases between them. The germline CDR1 and CDR2 sequences are MNHNS and SASEGT. The CDR3 contains 15 residues. As DNA, the CDR3 is TGTGCCAGCAGTGAAGAAGGAGGGAAGAACACTGAAGCTTTCTTT. It encodes CASSEEGGKNTEAFF.

V gene TRBV2 combines with J gene TRBJ2-7, with 7 positions matching TRBD2. The CDR3 runs to 12 residues. Losses at the gene ends were 3 bases for V and 4 bases for J; bases not matched to a gene: 0. CDR1 is SNHLY, CDR2 FYNNEI, per germline. CDR3 region: CASSDGGYEQYF. The CDR3 DNA reads TGTGCCAGCAGTGACGGGGGGTACGAGCAGTACTTC.

The V gene is TRBV7-9, the J gene TRBJ2-1, with 7 bases that match TRBD1. Per germline, CDR1 SEHNR and CDR2 FQNEAQ (reference sequence). There are 15 residues in the CDR3. J gave up 4 bases and V 5 bases, and 8 bases lay outside the gene matches. CDR3 DNA sequence: TGTGCCAGCAGCACCACAGGGGCACCTTACAATGAGCAGTTCTTC. Its protein is CASSTTGAPYNEQFF.

Remarks on this clone: A read error may account for a junction end that differs from germline. Other nucleotide sequences from this sample produce the same CDR3. This chain uses TRBV2 with TRBJ1-1; D is unclear. The germline CDR1 and CDR2 sequences are SNHLY and FYNNEI. The CDR3 is 15 residues long. CDR3 loop: CASSESPDMNTEAFF. The DNA of the CDR3 is TGCGCCAGCAGTGAATCCCCAGATATGAACACTGAAGCTTTCTTT.

The rearrangement uses TRBV27 and TRBJ1-2; TRBD1 matches 7 bases. J lost 5 bases, V lost 4 bases, and 10 bases had no gene match. Per germline, CDR1 MNHEY and CDR2 SMNVEV (reference sequence). CDR3 length: 15 residues. The CDR3 protein is CASSSRDSNIYGYTF. CDR3 DNA: TGTGCCAGCAGTTCCCGGGACAGCAATATATATGGCTACACCTTC.

This chain uses TRBV5-3 with TRBJ1-2; 12 bases map to TRBD1. TRBV5-3 is an ORF; its function is uncertain. V dropped 7 bases and J dropped 4; count of bases not matched to a gene: 14. The CDR3 sequence is 17 residues long. The CDR3 DNA is TGTGCCAGAGCTGAGCCGGGACAGGGGGCGCGTGGCTATGGCTACACCTTC. Translating gives CARAEPGQGARGYGYTF.

This chain links TRBV18 with TRBJ2-2; a weak D match, TRBD1 (5 bases). Trimming removed 2 bases at V and 1 base at J, with 11 bases between. The CDR3 has 16 amino acids. CDR1 is KGHSH, CDR2 LQKENI, per germline. The CDR3 nucleotides are TGTGCCAGCTCACCAGGACACATACTGAACACCGGGGAGCTGTTTTTT. Protein: CASSPGHILNTGELFF.

The V gene is TRBV2, the J gene TRBJ1-2, with D possibly being TRBD1 (5 bases). V lost 10 bases, J lost 2 bases, and 17 bases lay in between. In germline, CDR1 is SNHLY, CDR2 FYNNEI. This CDR3 has 14 residues. The CDR3 nucleotides are TGTGCCACCAACCTAAGGCGGGGGAACTATGGCTACACCTTC. It encodes CATNLRRGNYGYTF.

The chain couples TRBV27 to TRBJ2-2; 7 bases match TRBD1. The CDR3 consists of 17 residues. Germline CDR1 MNHEY, CDR2 SMNVEV (reference sequence). V was clipped by 5 bases and J by 4 bases; unmatched bases: 13. The CDR3 loop reads CASSTRTGFDFTGELFF. In DNA, the CDR3 is TGTGCCAGCAGTACAAGGACAGGTTTTGATTTCACCGGGGAGCTGTTTTTT.

The chain uses TRBV4-1 and TRBJ2-7, with D maybe TRBD2 (6 bases). Trimming removed 4 bases from V and 3 bases from J, with 25 bases in between. Looked up from germline, CDR1 is MGHRA and CDR2 is YSYEKL. The CDR3 covers 18 residues. The DNA for the CDR3 is TGCGCCAGCAGCCGGTCGGCGGGCGGGGCCCCTAACATCTACGAGCAGTACTTC. It specifies CASSRSAGGAPNIYEQYF.

This clone was counted between two and nine times. This CDR3 is also generated by other DNA sequences in the sample. The rearrangement joins TRBV18 to TRBJ2-7; D remains unclear. In germline, CDR1 is KGHSH, CDR2 LQKENI. This CDR3 is built from 12 residues. Trimming left V 3 bases short and J 3 bases short, with 6 bases between. The CDR3 bases are TGTGCCAGCTCACCCACCGGCTACGAGCAGTACTTC. It is translated as CASSPTGYEQYF.

This rearrangement joins TRBV28 to TRBJ1-5; 8 bases match TRBD1. The germline CDR1 and CDR2 sequences are MDHEN and SYDVKM. CDR3 length: 15 amino acids. With 2 bases clipped from V and 4 bases from J, the junction kept 4 bases outside the gene matches. CDR3 sequence reads: CASSLEDRVNQPQHF. DNA for the CDR3: TGTGCCAGCAGTTTAGAGGACAGGGTTAATCAGCCCCAGCATTTT. Filled out from reference TRBV28 and TRBJ1-5, the complete variable domain reads DVKVTQSSRYLVKRTGEKVFLECVQDMDHENMFWYRQDPGLGLRLIYFSYDVKMKEKGDIPEGYSVSREKKERFSLILESASTNQTSMYLCASSLEDRVNQPQHFGDGTRLSIL.

The chain has TRBV19 and TRBJ1-4; D is undetermined. With 3 bases removed from V and 4 bases from J, the gap between germline ends came to 12 bases. This CDR3 contains 15 residues. CDR1 and CDR2 (germline): LNHDA, SQIVND (reference sequence). The CDR3 region has the DNA TGTGCCAGTAGTATGCGAGGAGGTGGTAATGAAAAACTGTTTTTT. This encodes CASSMRGGGNEKLFF.

The gene calls are TRBV23-1 and TRBJ1-1; 7 bases are shared with TRBD1. TRBV23-1 is recorded as an ORF, its role being uncertain. Trimming cost V 3 bases and J 11 bases; bases outside gene matches: 9. The CDR3 spans 13 residues. CDR3 sequence reads: CASSQEPQGRAFF. In DNA, the CDR3 is TGCGCCAGCAGTCAGGAACCACAGGGGCGGGCTTTCTTT.

This chain joins TRBV5-4 and TRBJ2-7; maybe TRBD1 (6 bases). Trimming stripped 0 bases from V and 2 bases from J, with 9 bases between. The germline V gene has CDR1 SGHNT and CDR2 YYREEE (reference sequence). This CDR3 region has 14 residues. Here the CDR3 reads CASSLAGHTYEQYF. The CDR3 DNA reads TGTGCCAGCAGCTTGGCGGGACACACCTACGAGCAGTACTTC.